This passage covers 3 T cell receptor beta chains from one sample sequenced in a study of blood T cell repertoires in COVID-19. The method was immunoSEQ multiplex PCR; TCRdb's version includes in-frame clones alone and lacks a portion of them. The table lists under 150,000 clones, around three quarters of them singletons. Sequencing was performed on peripheral blood. These receptor sequences come from a woman aged 80 or over with acute or convalescent COVID-19.

This clone was picked up one time. The V call is TRBV19, the J call TRBJ1-2; D is ambiguous. CDR3 length: 14 residues. In germline, CDR1 is LNHDA, CDR2 SQIVND (reference sequence). The ends were cut back, 0 bases at V and 8 bases at J, with 13 bases in the middle. The CDR3 DNA reads as TGTGCCAGTAGTATAGAGGTGATCGTGGGCGGCTACACCTTC. Its protein product is CASSIEVIVGGYTF.

In this sample, this clone turned up once. V and J are TRBV30 and TRBJ2-1; tentatively, D is TRBD2 (7 bases). V was trimmed by 8 bases and J by 4 bases, leaving 15 bases between them. The length of the CDR3 is 13 residues. Germline V lookup: CDR1 GTSNPN, CDR2 SVGIG (reference sequence). CDR3 sequence: CARGGVGYNEQFF. The CDR3 DNA is TGTGCCAGGGGGGGAGTCGGGTACAATGAGCAGTTCTTC. Variable domain in full (rest from reference TRBV30 and TRBJ2-1): SQTIHQWPATLVQPVGSPLSLECTVEGTSNPNLYWYRQAAGRGLQLLFYSVGIGQISSEVPQNLSASRPQDRQFILSSKKLLLSDSGFYLCARGGVGYNEQFFGPGTRLTVL.

V gene TRBV7-2 combines with J gene TRBJ1-2; 9 nucleotides agree with TRBD1. The CDR3 is 15 amino acids. V was pared by 0 bases and J by 8 bases, with 7 bases of the junction left unmatched. The germline CDR1 and CDR2 sequences are SGHTA and FQGNSA. CDR3 bases: TGTGCCAGCAGCTTAGCGGGGGGACAGGGCCAAGGCTACACCTTC. It codes for CASSLAGGQGQGYTF.